This TCR beta chain was captured by sequencing in a study of T cell responses to AZD1222 COVID-19 vaccine. The CDR3 is made up of 14 amino acids. From germline, CDR1 is MNHEY and CDR2 SMNVEV (reference sequence). The V gene lost 2 bases and the J gene lost 1 base, with 8 bases spanning the gap. TCRdb's table, derived via immunoSEQ multiplex PCR, lists solely in-frame clones and lacks some. The top ten clones hold more than 5% of a sample with fewer than 95,000 clones, approximately 91% of them seen once. This chain joins TRBV27 and TRBJ1-2, with D unresolved. The specimen was peripheral blood, collected 28 days after the second AZD1222 dose. The receptor comes from an adult who received the AZD1222 COVID-19 vaccine. The CDR3 region has the DNA TGTGCCAGCAGTTTACTTGGGGATAACTATGGCTACACCTTC. This translates into CASSLLGDNYGYTF.